This T cell receptor beta chain was captured by sequencing in a study of vaccination effects on CD4 cells after COVID-19. On day 10 of culture, CD4+ T cells were separated out. Assay: immunoSEQ multiplex PCR; the TCRdb copy retains only in-frame clones and omits some. The table includes tens of thousands of clones, 65% detected once. A note on this clone: Its target is not known.

V gave up 1 base and J gave up 5 bases, with 15 bases separating them. Germline V lookup: CDR1 SGHAT, CDR2 FQNNGV. CDR3 length equals 15 residues. The clonotype originates from a human donor who received a COVID-19 vaccine. The rearrangement links TRBV11-2 to TRBJ2-7, with a possible D match to TRBD2 (6 bases). Specimen: CD4+ T cells from PBMCs cultured without peptide, collected before COVID-19 vaccination. CDR3 nucleotide sequence: TGTGCCAGCAGCTTAGTCCTAGCGTACTCAAACGAGCAGTACTTC. Translating gives CASSLVLAYSNEQYF.